This T cell receptor beta chain was retrieved from a study of Graves' ophthalmopathy and Graves' hyperthyroidism. Researchers took RNA transcripts and amplified TCR beta CDR3 regions from them. The first round was an RT-PCR with HTBI primers, and the second round was a multiplex PCR. TCRdb fed the multiplex PCR reads into MiXCR, producing one record per CDR3 protein. Seen here are approximately 640,000 distinct CDR3 sequences, 35% to 45% observed once, and the top ten hold roughly 3.5%. A few counts support this clonotype. What it binds is unknown. The ends were cut back, 4 bases at V and 9 bases at J, with 13 bases in the middle. The CDR3 has 13 residues. The germline V gene encodes CDR1 LGHDT and CDR2 YNNKEL (reference sequence). Ophthalmopathy donors' eye disease showed moderate-to-severe activity, CAS of at least 3, NOSPECS of at least 4 and duration under 3 months. PBMCs were density-gradient isolated from about 9.6 ml fresh blood.

General study results and limits: Blood contained most expanded thyroid clonotypes exceeding 0.001 frequency.

The receptor was isolated from an adult man with Graves' ophthalmopathy. Sequenced: peripheral blood. V is TRBV3-1 and J is TRBJ1-5; D might be TRBD1 (5 bases). The CDR3 is CASSPTALWPQHF. In DNA form, the CDR3 reads TGTGCCAGCAGCCCGACAGCCCTTTGGCCCCAGCATTTT.